This entry concerns a single TCR beta chain. Isolated RNA was reverse transcribed in full, so expressed TCRB transcripts were sequenced. TCRdb keeps only in-frame clones here, not all; method: immunoSEQ multiplex PCR. The data show roughly 500,000 clones, 9.5% to 12% seen once. These data come from a study of beta chain features in type 1 diabetes. Study context: The examined sorted cells totaled approximately 110 million across samples.

This CDR3 spans 14 amino acids. Germline V lookup: CDR1 SEHNR, CDR2 FQNEAQ (reference sequence). Germline trimming cut 8 bases from V and 0 bases from J; bases unmatched to any gene: 4. The V and J genes are TRBV7-9 and TRBJ1-3, with TRBD1 identical over 7 bases. The receptor was isolated from a woman aged 18-29 years in good health. Sequences were obtained from naive CD4+ T cells from blood. CDR3 sequence (DNA): TGTGCCAGCGGGGACAGTCCCTCTGGAAACACCATATATTTT. Amino acids: CASGDSPSGNTIYF.